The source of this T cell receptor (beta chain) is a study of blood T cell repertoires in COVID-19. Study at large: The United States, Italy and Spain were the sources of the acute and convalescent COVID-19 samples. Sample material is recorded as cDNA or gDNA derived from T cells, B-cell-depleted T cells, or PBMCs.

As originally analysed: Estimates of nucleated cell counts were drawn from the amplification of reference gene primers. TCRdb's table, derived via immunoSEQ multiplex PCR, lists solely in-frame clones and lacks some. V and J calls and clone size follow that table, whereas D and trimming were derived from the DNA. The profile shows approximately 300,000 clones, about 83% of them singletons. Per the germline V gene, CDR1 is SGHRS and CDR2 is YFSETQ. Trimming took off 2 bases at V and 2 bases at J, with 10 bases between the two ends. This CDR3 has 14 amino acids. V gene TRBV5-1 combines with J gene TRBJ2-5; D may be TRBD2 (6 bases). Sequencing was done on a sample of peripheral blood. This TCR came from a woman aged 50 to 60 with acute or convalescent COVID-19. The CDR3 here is CASSFGTVQETQYF. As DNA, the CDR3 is TGCGCCAGCAGCTTCGGGACTGTACAAGAGACCCAGTACTTC.